This T cell receptor beta chain was retrieved from a study of T cells expressing NK-cell markers. Study as a whole: Seropositivity for HCMV was found in most of the eight sequenced donors, with one seronegative. Findings and caveats of the study: Dominant NKG2C+ clonotypes accounted for roughly 1.0-8% of CD8+ T cells in about six donors. Similarly, these clonotypes led the CD3+CD56-NKG2C+ fraction as well in a handful of donors.

Per germline, CDR1 SGHRS and CDR2 YFSETQ. The length of the CDR3 is 16 residues. TCRdb re-called the 5' RACE reads; one entry per CDR3 protein, DNA not given. This sample lists 550,000 to 600,000 distinct CDR3 sequences; its ten largest clones have less than 4.5%. Comment on this clonotype: What it binds is unknown.

J is TRBJ2-3 and V is TRBV5-1. The source is a man between 18 and 35 years old in good health. Sample: blood T cells: a sorted CD56 or NKG2C T cell subset, CD4+ or CD8+ T cells, or bulk PBMC T cells (not recorded which). The CDR3 sequence: CASSLPTSDATDTQYF.